These 7 T cell receptor beta chains came from one sample sequenced in a study of T cells in Graves' hyperthyroidism and ophthalmopathy. TCR beta CDR3 region amplification was performed from RNA transcripts. TCR CDR3 regions were first amplified by RT-PCR with HTBI primers. TCRdb redid the calling of the multiplex PCR reads with MiXCR, one entry per CDR3 protein. Of hundreds of thousands of distinct CDR3 sequences in the sample, around 15% were seen once. Sequencing input: blood. Receptors were obtained from a woman in her 30s with Graves' hyperthyroidism.

This clonotype was recorded at least ten times. This chain joins TRBV4-1 and TRBJ2-5; 8 bases match TRBD1. V trimming: 3 bases; J trimming: 4 bases; junction bases outside the gene matches: 1. This CDR3 is 13 amino acids long. The germline V gene encodes CDR1 MGHRA and CDR2 YSYEKL. CDR3 DNA: TGCGCCAGCAGCCAGGACAGGGTAGAGACCCAGTACTTC. This encodes CASSQDRVETQYF.

This clonotype came up many times. J is TRBJ2-7 and V is TRBV2, with 9 bases lining up with TRBD2. From germline, CDR1 is SNHLY and CDR2 FYNNEI. The junction had 4 bases not matched to a gene; V was cut back by 8 bases and J by 5 bases. The CDR3 sequence is 12 residues long. The CDR3 DNA sequence: TGTGCCAGCCTAGCGGGACTGGACGAGCAGTACTTC. Encoded protein: CASLAGLDEQYF.

This clonotype was counted at least ten times. The rearrangement links TRBV28 to TRBJ1-1; unclear D gene. The CDR3 runs 14 residues. Germline V lookup: CDR1 MDHEN, CDR2 SYDVKM. With 8 bases removed from V and 4 bases from J, the gap between germline ends came to 17 bases. In nucleotides, the CDR3 is TGTGCCAGCCGCTACTTGAGAGCGAGCACTGAAGCTTTCTTT. It yields the protein CASRYLRASTEAFF.

In the case of this clonotype: A single base separates this from a much larger clone, so it may be a read error. The chain has TRBV7-3 and TRBJ2-6; possibly TRBD1 or TRBD2 for D (5 bases each). This CDR3 is built from 19 residues. Germline lookup yields CDR1 SGHTA and CDR2 FQGTGA. V gave up 0 bases and J gave up 2 bases, with 17 bases separating them. CDR3 amino acids: CASSLTGDGVRTGANVLTF. CDR3 coding DNA: TGTGCCAGCAGCTTAACTGGGGACGGGGTACGCACTGGGGCCAACGTCCTGACTTTC.

This clonotype came up many times. The chain combines TRBV7-2 with TRBJ1-1; 10 nucleotides match TRBD1. The length of the CDR3 is 14 residues. V lost 7 bases to trimming and J lost 1 base; unmatched junction nucleotides: 3. Germline CDR1 reads SGHTA; CDR2 reads FQGNSA. The CDR3 DNA reads as TGTGCCAGCACTCGACAGGGGGCGAACACTGAAGCTTTCTTT. This gives the protein CASTRQGANTEAFF.

The CDR3 loop reads CASSLMAEEQFF. CDR3 sequence (DNA): TGTGCCAGCAGCTTAATGGCCGAAGAGCAGTTCTTC. The J gene is TRBJ2-1, the V gene TRBV7-9; D unclear. The CDR3 length is 12 residues. Germline assignment: CDR1 SEHNR and CDR2 FQNEAQ (reference sequence). V was pared by 2 bases and J by 10 bases, with 9 bases between.

This clonotype has only a few counts. The chain combines TRBV12-3 or TRBV12-4 with TRBJ1-5, with D unclear. V lost 2 bases and J 6 bases, leaving 11 bases between the germline ends. CDR3 length: 14 residues. The DNA of the CDR3 is TGTGCCAGCAGTTTAATGGAGGGAATTCAGCCCCAGCATTTT. Protein product: CASSLMEGIQPQHF.